These T cell receptor beta chains were read from a single sample in a study of blood T cell repertoires in COVID-19. Produced via immunoSEQ multiplex PCR; TCRdb's table is partial and in-frame only. The table lists 190,000 or so clones, approximately 80% of them singletons. The material sequenced was peripheral blood. These receptor sequences come from a human donor with acute or convalescent COVID-19. The donor label of this sample is uncertain. CDR3s include the opening cysteine and the closing phenylalanine or tryptophan. D genes are given only for firm matches. Clone size appears in some rows only: once, few, many, or a class for an expanded clone.

clone_size	d_call	cdr3_length	v_call	j_call	cdr3_aa	cdr3_nt
NA	TRBD2	15	TRBV6-2/TRBV6-3	TRBJ2-7	CASSSRSGSPYEQYF	TGTGCCAGCAGTTCACGTAGCGGGAGCCCCTACGAGCAGTACTTC
NA	TRBD1	15	TRBV5-1	TRBJ1-1	CASSSSQGAGTEAFF	TGCGCCAGCAGCTCCTCACAGGGGGCCGGGACTGAAGCTTTCTTT
NA	TRBD2	15	TRBV7-2	TRBJ2-5	CASSKTSGSRETQYF	TGTGCCAGCAGCAAGACTAGCGGGAGTAGAGAGACCCAGTACTTC
NA	NA	13	TRBV5-1	TRBJ2-5	CASSSGQGETQYF	TGCGCCAGCAGCTCCGGACAAGGAGAGACCCAGTACTTC
NA	TRBD1	12	TRBV24-1	TRBJ1-5	CATSDRQGSQHF	TGTGCCACCAGTGACCGACAGGGGTCCCAGCATTTT
NA	TRBD2	14	TRBV7-2	TRBJ2-3	CASSFGGSADTQYF	TGTGCCAGCAGCTTTGGCGGGAGTGCAGATACGCAGTATTTT
NA	TRBD2	16	TRBV7-2	TRBJ2-7	CASSFVGTSGRVEQYF	TGTGCCAGCAGCTTCGTCGGGACTAGCGGCCGTGTGGAGCAGTACTTC
NA	TRBD1	15	TRBV15	TRBJ1-4	CATSSGRGRIEKLFF	TGTGCCACCAGCAGTGGCAGGGGGCGGATTGAAAAACTGTTTTTT
few	NA	15	TRBV7-2	TRBJ1-2	CASSLFVRTDYGYTF	TGTGCCAGCAGCTTATTCGTCAGGACAGACTATGGCTACACCTTC
NA	TRBD1	11	TRBV29-1	TRBJ1-4	CSTARTGGLFF	TGCAGCACCGCTAGGACAGGGGGTTTGTTTTTT
NA	NA	14	TRBV3-1/TRBV3-2	TRBJ1-1	CASSPGGTSTEAFF	TGTGCCAGCAGCCCGGGAGGGACGAGTACTGAAGCTTTCTTT
NA	NA	14	TRBV7-8	TRBJ2-3	CASSFQFTTDTQYF	TGTGCCAGCAGCTTCCAGTTTACCACAGATACGCAGTATTTT
NA	TRBD2	16	TRBV5-1	TRBJ2-2	CASSWVVAGGAGELFF	TGCGCCAGCAGCTGGGTTGTAGCGGGAGGTGCCGGGGAGCTGTTTTTT
NA	TRBD2	13	TRBV18	TRBJ2-1	CASSSGRDNEQFF	TGTGCCAGCTCGAGCGGGAGGGACAATGAGCAGTTCTTC
few	NA	16	TRBV7-8	TRBJ1-4	CASSLIQWQGYEKLFF	TGTGCCAGCAGCTTAATTCAGTGGCAGGGCTATGAAAAACTGTTTTTT
NA	TRBD1	14	TRBV19	TRBJ1-5	CASSGGQPNQPQHF	TGTGCCAGTAGTGGGGGACAGCCAAATCAGCCCCAGCATTTT
few	NA	16	TRBV27	TRBJ2-1	CASSLFGGGSYNEQFF	TGTGCCAGCAGTTTATTCGGCGGAGGCTCCTACAATGAGCAGTTCTTC
NA	NA	12	TRBV14	TRBJ1-1	CASSQVGGWAFF	TGTGCCAGCAGCCAAGTCGGCGGGTGGGCTTTCTTT
few	TRBD1	12	TRBV2	TRBJ2-7	CASSMTGVEQYF	TGTGCCAGCAGTATGACAGGGGTCGAGCAGTACTTC
NA	TRBD1	13	TRBV2	TRBJ2-1	CASRRTGAHEQFF	TGTGCCAGCAGGAGAACAGGGGCCCATGAGCAGTTCTTC
NA	TRBD2	16	TRBV9	TRBJ2-5	CASSQRLAGVGETQYF	TGTGCCAGCAGCCAGCGACTAGCGGGAGTGGGAGAGACCCAGTACTTC
once	NA	15	TRBV6-5	TRBJ1-3	CASTVYGLSGNTIYF	TGTGCCAGTACTGTCTATGGTCTCTCTGGAAACACCATATATTTT
few	NA	12	TRBV4-1	TRBJ1-1	CASSQPRGLAFF	TGCGCCAGCAGCCAACCCAGGGGCCTGGCTTTCTTT
once	TRBD1	14	TRBV9	TRBJ1-1	CASSVRTGGTEAFF	TGTGCCAGCAGCGTACGGACAGGCGGCACTGAAGCTTTCTTT
NA	NA	14	TRBV5-1	TRBJ2-2	CASSLLTSTGELFF	TGCGCCAGCAGCCTCCTGACATCCACCGGGGAGCTGTTTTTT
few	NA	13	TRBV29-1	TRBJ1-1	CSAGGGRGTEAFF	TGCAGCGCCGGCGGGGGGCGAGGCACTGAAGCTTTCTTT
NA	TRBD2	18	TRBV11-2	TRBJ2-1	CASSLVVRLAGTYNEQFF	TGTGCCAGCAGCTTAGTCGTTCGGCTAGCGGGGACCTACAATGAGCAGTTCTTC
NA	NA	17	TRBV27	TRBJ1-5	CASSLYPPTGSNQPQHF	TGTGCCAGCAGTTTATACCCCCCGACGGGTAGCAATCAGCCCCAGCATTTT
once	TRBD1	15	TRBV25-1	TRBJ2-7	CASSEGGTGGYEQYF	TGTGCCAGCAGTGAGGGGGGGACAGGGGGCTACGAGCAGTACTTC
NA	NA	15	TRBV7-9	TRBJ1-2	CASSFGQGRFYGYTF	TGTGCCAGCAGCTTCGGCCAGGGCCGTTTTTATGGCTACACCTTC
NA	NA	14	TRBV30	TRBJ1-5	CAWSVPGLAQPQHF	TGTGCCTGGAGTGTACCTGGGCTGGCTCAGCCCCAGCATTTT
NA	TRBD2	15	TRBV30	TRBJ2-1	CAWRGASGRQYEQFF	TGTGCCTGGAGGGGAGCTAGCGGGAGACAGTATGAGCAGTTCTTC
NA	NA	14	TRBV7-2	TRBJ2-1	CASSLGHLGAEQFF	TGTGCCAGCAGCTTAGGACACTTGGGGGCTGAGCAGTTCTTC